Listed here are 27 T cell receptor beta chains from one sample, sequenced in a study of cytomegalovirus exposure and HLA in healthy donors. Primers for the PCR totalled 60 Vbeta and 13 Jbeta. The assay was immunoSEQ multiplex PCR, and TCRdb's table has in-frame clones only and misses some. In the table there are fewer than 150,000 clones, approximately 70% of which are singletons. Sequenced sample: PBMCs. The receptors here all came from a human donor in good health.

This clone was observed once. Relative to the germline gene, one junction end is altered; a read error may explain this. This rearrangement joins TRBV2 to TRBJ1-2; D call uncertain. The CDR3 is 11 amino acids. CDR1 and CDR2 (germline): SNHLY, FYNNEI. CDR3 amino acids: CASREGRGYTF. The CDR3 nucleotides are TGTGCCAGCAGGGAAGGTCGGGGCTACACCTTC.

The V gene is TRBV19, the J gene TRBJ2-7, with 7 nucleotides matching TRBD2. V dropped 3 bases and J dropped 6; count of bases not matched to a gene: 2. Germline V gene sequence: CDR1 LNHDA, CDR2 SQIVND (reference sequence). This CDR3 comprises 12 residues. CDR3 loop: CASSMGGSEQYF. CDR3 bases: TGTGCCAGTAGTATGGGAGGGTCCGAGCAGTACTTC.

Only a few counts were recorded for this clone. V usage is TRBV10-3 and J usage is TRBJ2-7, with 9 positions matching TRBD1. Looked up from germline, CDR1 is ENHRY and CDR2 is SYGVKD. This CDR3 has 12 residues. V shed 10 bases and J 7 bases; nucleotides not matched to a gene: 8. CDR3 sequence (DNA): TGTGCCACCGGGGACAGGGTGGGGGAGCAGTACTTC. It is translated as CATGDRVGEQYF.

The gene calls are TRBV6-6 and TRBJ2-7, with 8 bases matching TRBD1. This CDR3 has 13 residues. Losses at the gene ends were 6 bases for V and 3 bases for J; bases not matched to a gene: 4. The germline CDR1 and CDR2 sequences are MNHNY and SVGAGI (reference sequence). CDR3 nucleotides: TGTGCCAGCAGGAGTGGACAGGGCTACGAGCAGTACTTC. Its translation: CASRSGQGYEQYF.

The chain carries TRBV29-1 and TRBJ2-1; TRBD1 might be the D (5 bases). The germline gives CDR1 SQVTM, CDR2 ANQGSEA. The V gene lost 6 bases and the J gene lost 7 bases, with 19 bases spanning the gap. CDR3 length: 14 residues. The CDR3 DNA follows: TGCAGCGTGCAGGACCGACAGAATCTGAATGAGCAGTTCTTC. Its protein is CSVQDRQNLNEQFF.

This clone was recorded only once. The chain recombines TRBV2 with TRBJ2-5; D may be TRBD2 (6 bases). The J call could be wrong; TRBJ2-7 is a better fit for the DNA end. Germline-derived CDR1 and CDR2 are SNHLY and FYNNEI. CDR3 length: 14 residues. The CDR3 spells CASSDRQGGYEQYF. CDR3 sequence (DNA): TGTGCCAGCAGTGATCGGCAGGGAGGCTACGAGCAGTACTTC.

V usage is TRBV18 and J usage is TRBJ1-3; TRBD1 is a possible D gene (6 bases). Per germline, CDR1 KGHSH and CDR2 LQKENI. The CDR3 loop spans 16 amino acids. CDR3 DNA: TGTGCTGCTACCCGGGTTGGCAGGGGACCTGGAAACACCATATATTTT. Its protein is CAATRVGRGPGNTIYF.

The rearrangement uses TRBV18 and TRBJ2-7; TRBD2 is a possible D gene (6 bases). The CDR3 is 15 residues long. Germline V lookup: CDR1 KGHSH, CDR2 LQKENI. The V and J ends lost 0 bases and 7 bases respectively, with 16 bases between them. CDR3: CASSPPLLAGGEQYF. The CDR3 coding sequence is TGTGCCAGCTCACCACCGCTACTAGCAGGCGGGGAGCAGTACTTC.

V usage is TRBV6-1 and J usage is TRBJ2-1, with 8 nucleotides matching TRBD2. V dropped 2 bases and J dropped 6; count of bases not matched to a gene: 6. Germline values: CDR1 MNHNS, CDR2 SASEGT. The CDR3 extends over 15 amino acids. Here the CDR3 reads CASSESAGVFNEQFF. CDR3 nucleotide sequence: TGTGCCAGCAGTGAATCAGCGGGAGTTTTCAATGAGCAGTTCTTC.

V is TRBV5-4 and J is TRBJ1-5; D gene unclear. Germline V gene sequence: CDR1 SGHNT, CDR2 YYREEE (reference sequence). Trimming stripped 0 bases from V and 6 bases from J, with 13 bases between. The CDR3 is 15 amino acids. As DNA, the CDR3 is TGTGCCAGCAGCTTGGAGCCCCTAGGGAGTCAGCCCCAGCATTTT. Protein sequence: CASSLEPLGSQPQHF.

This clone appeared a few times. V is TRBV2 and J is TRBJ1-2; perhaps TRBD1 as D (5 bases). The V gene lost 4 bases and the J gene lost 7 bases, with 10 bases spanning the gap. Germline lookup yields CDR1 SNHLY and CDR2 FYNNEI. The CDR3 is 12 residues long. CDR3 sequence: CASSGTSCGYTF. The CDR3 DNA sequence: TGTGCCAGCAGTGGGACAAGTTGTGGCTACACCTTC.

This chain uses TRBV11-2 with TRBJ2-1; TRBD2 aligns across 8 bases. Germline V gene lookup returns CDR1 SGHAT and CDR2 FQNNGV. CDR3 length equals 15 residues. V lost 5 bases and J lost 7; bases outside the gene matches: 10. The CDR3 DNA follows: TGTGCCAGCAGCCCCATAAGCGGGAGAGTTAATGAGCAGTTCTTC. It specifies CASSPISGRVNEQFF.

This clone was seen only a few times. The V call is TRBV28, the J call TRBJ2-7, with TRBD2 as a possible D gene (6 bases). V lost 4 bases to trimming and J lost 1 base, with 14 bases between them. The CDR3 consists of 15 residues. The germline V gene encodes CDR1 MDHEN and CDR2 SYDVKM. CDR3 bases: TGTGCCAGCAGTTATCGGCCGGGACTTTCCTACGAGCAGTACTTC. It codes for CASSYRPGLSYEQYF.

The chain links TRBV5-4 to TRBJ2-5, with D possibly being TRBD2 (5 bases). Germline V gene lookup returns CDR1 SGHNT and CDR2 YYREEE (reference sequence). V lost 1 base, J lost 3 bases, and 7 bases lay in between. The CDR3 covers 13 residues. CDR3 loop: CASSLPGKETQYF. The CDR3 DNA reads as TGTGCCAGCAGCTTGCCGGGAAAAGAGACCCAGTACTTC.

This chain connects TRBV29-1 to TRBJ1-2; 8 nucleotides align to TRBD1. V gave up 5 bases and J gave up 4 bases; unmatched junction bases: 3. This CDR3 region has 12 residues. Germline CDR1 is SQVTM and CDR2 is ANQGSEA. CDR3 residues: CSVIGQGYGYTF. CDR3 nucleotides: TGCAGCGTTATTGGACAGGGCTATGGCTACACCTTC.

This chain uses TRBV28 with TRBJ1-6, with 9 bases fitting TRBD1. Germline-derived CDR1 and CDR2 are MDHEN and SYDVKM. After removal of 6 bases from V and 9 bases from J, the junction contained 6 bases not matched to a gene. This CDR3 region has 14 residues. The CDR3 nucleotides are TGTGCCAGCAGGGCCCCGGGACAGGGTTCACCCCTCCACTTT. Protein product: CASRAPGQGSPLHF.

The chain couples TRBV5-4 to TRBJ1-6; no clear D. The V end lost 3 bases, the J end lost 7 bases, and 5 bases lay between the germline ends. The germline CDR1 and CDR2 sequences are SGHNT and YYREEE (reference sequence). CDR3 size: 12 residues. The CDR3 sequence is CASSSQNSPLHF. CDR3 DNA: TGTGCCAGCAGCTCCCAAAATTCACCCCTCCACTTT.

This sequence joins TRBV9 and TRBJ2-2; no definite D call. CDR3 size: 12 residues. Trimming took 3 bases from V and 7 from J, leaving 7 bases between them. Germline CDR1 and CDR2: SGDLS and YYNGEE. This CDR3 is CASSDMSGELFF. The CDR3 nucleotides read TGTGCCAGCAGCGATATGAGCGGGGAGCTGTTTTTT. The full variable domain, its missing parts supplied by reference TRBV9 and TRBJ2-2, is DSGVTQTPKHLITATGQRVTLRCSPRSGDLSVYWYQQSLDQGLQFLIQYYNGEERAKGNILERFSAQQFPDLHSELNLSSLELGDSALYFCASSDMSGELFFGEGSRLTVL.

The J gene is TRBJ2-7, the V gene TRBV29-1; D is undetermined. The CDR3 has 14 residues. Per the germline V gene, CDR1 is SQVTM and CDR2 is ANQGSEA. Trimming cost V 8 bases and J 5 bases, with 22 bases left between them. CDR3 amino acids: CSFASGSGSNEQYF. DNA of the CDR3: TGCAGCTTCGCTTCCGGGTCCGGGTCAAACGAGCAGTACTTC.

This clone was detected a few times. The chain is built from TRBV30 and TRBJ2-7, with 7 bases aligning to TRBD1. The CDR3 length is 12 residues. V lost 4 bases, J lost 4 bases, and 4 bases stayed unmatched. CDR1 GTSNPN and CDR2 SVGIG come from the germline V gene (reference sequence). CDR3 region: CAWNRQGYEQYF. The DNA for the CDR3 is TGTGCCTGGAACCGACAGGGTTACGAGCAGTACTTC.

This sequence joins TRBV27 and TRBJ2-7, with TRBD1 as a possible D gene (5 bases). The CDR3 contains 15 residues. V lost 0 bases and J lost 3, with 12 bases in between. The germline CDR1 and CDR2 sequences are MNHEY and SMNVEV (reference sequence). CDR3 sequence: CASSLSGWQGYEQYF. CDR3 bases: TGTGCCAGCAGTTTATCAGGTTGGCAGGGCTACGAGCAGTACTTC.

The J gene is TRBJ2-7, the V gene TRBV28; D is undetermined. The CDR3 spans 12 residues. From germline, CDR1 is MDHEN and CDR2 SYDVKM. Deletions cut 2 bases from V and 5 bases from J, with 7 bases between. CDR3 in amino acids: CASSLSRNEQYF. CDR3 DNA sequence: TGTGCCAGCAGTTTAAGCCGAAACGAGCAGTACTTC. The whole variable domain, filled in from reference TRBV28 and TRBJ2-7, reads DVKVTQSSRYLVKRTGEKVFLECVQDMDHENMFWYRQDPGLGLRLIYFSYDVKMKEKGDIPEGYSVSREKKERFSLILESASTNQTSMYLCASSLSRNEQYFGPGTRLTVT.

V gene TRBV27 combines with J gene TRBJ2-7, with D possibly being TRBD1 (6 bases). V lost 6 bases and J 2 bases, leaving 14 bases between the germline ends. This CDR3 is built from 14 residues. Germline V CDR1 and CDR2: MNHEY, SMNVEV (reference sequence). The CDR3 nucleotides read TGTGCCAGCAGCCGCCTAGGACAGCCCTACGAGCAGTACTTC. Its protein is CASSRLGQPYEQYF.

The chain has TRBV7-2 and TRBJ2-7; TRBD1 matches 7 bases. V lost 4 bases to trimming and J lost 6 bases; unmatched junction nucleotides: 9. Germline assignment: CDR1 SGHTA and CDR2 FQGNSA. This CDR3 region has 14 residues. CDR3 in DNA: TGTGCCAGCAGCTCAAAGGGACAGACAAGCGAGCAGTACTTC. It encodes CASSSKGQTSEQYF.

This clone came up a few times. This rearrangement joins TRBV27 to TRBJ1-6; D remains ambiguous. V was clipped by 6 bases and J by 3 bases, with 9 bases between them. The CDR3 sequence is 14 residues long. Germline values: CDR1 MNHEY, CDR2 SMNVEV (reference sequence). DNA for the CDR3: TGTGCCAGCAGCCAAGCAGGCTATAATTCACCCCTCCACTTT. It encodes CASSQAGYNSPLHF.

The sample holds one count of this clone. The chain uses TRBV28 and TRBJ2-3; TRBD2 matches 9 bases. The CDR3 consists of 14 residues. With V trimmed by 7 bases and J by 4 bases, 6 bases remained unmatched. From germline, CDR1 is MDHEN and CDR2 SYDVKM. CDR3 amino acids: CASTSSGIADTQYF. CDR3 coding DNA: TGTGCCAGCACCTCTAGCGGGATTGCAGATACGCAGTATTTT.

The rearrangement links TRBV5-1 to TRBJ2-1, with 10 bases identical to TRBD2. V was clipped by 0 bases and J by 8 bases; unmatched bases: 8. The CDR3 is 16 amino acids. In germline, CDR1 is SGHRS, CDR2 YFSETQ. CDR3 nucleotides: TGCGCCAGCAGCTTGGCGGCTAGCGGGAGAATCGATGAGCAGTTCTTC. This encodes CASSLAASGRIDEQFF.